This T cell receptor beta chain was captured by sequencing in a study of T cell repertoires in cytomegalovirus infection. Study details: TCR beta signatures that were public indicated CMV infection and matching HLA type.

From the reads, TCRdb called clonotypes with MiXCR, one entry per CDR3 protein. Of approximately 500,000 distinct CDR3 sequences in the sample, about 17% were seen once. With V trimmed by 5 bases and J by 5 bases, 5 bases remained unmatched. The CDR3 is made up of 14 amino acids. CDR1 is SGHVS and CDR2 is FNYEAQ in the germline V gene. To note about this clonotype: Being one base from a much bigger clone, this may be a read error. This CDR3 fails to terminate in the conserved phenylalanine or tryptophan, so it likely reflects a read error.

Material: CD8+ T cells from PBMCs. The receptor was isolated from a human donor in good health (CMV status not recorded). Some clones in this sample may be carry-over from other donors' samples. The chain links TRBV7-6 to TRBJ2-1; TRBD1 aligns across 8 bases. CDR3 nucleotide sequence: TGTGCCAGCAGCAGCCGGGACAGGCACAATGAGCAGTTCTTA. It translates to CASSSRDRHNEQFL.